Following are 19 T cell receptor beta chains from one sample sequenced in a study of blood T cell repertoires in COVID-19. Assay: immunoSEQ multiplex PCR; the TCRdb copy retains only in-frame clones and omits some. The repertoire holds roughly 68,000 clones, 83% seen once, with 15% to 20% in the top ten. Sequencing was done on a sample of peripheral blood. The receptor source for this set is a woman over 75 with acute or convalescent COVID-19.

The rearrangement links TRBV11-3 to TRBJ2-1; 11 positions match TRBD2. Germline loops: CDR1 SGHNT, CDR2 YENEEA. The CDR3 contains 15 residues. V shed 2 bases and J 4 bases; nucleotides not matched to a gene: 1. The CDR3 bases are TGTGCCAGCAGCTTAAGACTAGCGGGATACAATGAGCAGTTCTTC. Its protein product is CASSLRLAGYNEQFF. Complete variable domain (other parts from reference TRBV11-3 and TRBJ2-1): EAGVVQSPRYKIIEKKQPVAFWCNPISGHNTLYWYLQNLGQGPELLIRYENEEAVDDSQLPKDRFSAERLKGVDSTLKIQPAELGDSAVYLCASSLRLAGYNEQFFGPGTRLTVL.

The rearrangement joins TRBV11-3 to TRBJ2-7; TRBD1 agrees at 9 bases. The V gene's germline CDR1 is SGHNT and CDR2 YENEEA. The CDR3 loop spans 15 amino acids. J lost 4 bases, V lost 6 bases, and 10 bases had no gene match. The CDR3 spells CASSPLGTGKYEQYF. The CDR3 DNA follows: TGTGCCAGCAGTCCTCTGGGGACAGGGAAATACGAGCAGTACTTC.

The CDR3 loop reads CASRPEGGPGGYTF. The DNA of the CDR3 is TGTGCCAGCAGACCAGAGGGGGGGCCCGGGGGCTACACCTTC. V usage is TRBV27 and J usage is TRBJ1-2, with TRBD1 as a possible D gene (6 bases). The CDR3 contains 14 residues. CDR1 is MNHEY and CDR2 is SMNVEV in the germline V gene (reference sequence). Trimming cost V 6 bases and J 8 bases, with 19 bases left between them.

The chain combines TRBV5-6 with TRBJ1-2; D call uncertain. V was cut by 3 bases and J by 4 bases, with 16 bases left in between. Germline loops: CDR1 SGHDT, CDR2 YYEEEE. The CDR3 has 15 residues. The CDR3 bases are TGTGCCAGCAGCTCAGAGGGTACGGCATCCTATGGCTACACCTTC. Amino acid sequence: CASSSEGTASYGYTF.

The gene calls are TRBV30 and TRBJ2-7; 7 nucleotides match TRBD1. Germline CDR1 is GTSNPN and CDR2 is SVGIG (reference sequence). After removal of 4 bases from V and 3 bases from J, the junction contained 9 bases not matched to a gene. The CDR3 sequence is 14 residues long. The CDR3 coding sequence is TGTGCCTGGAAGGGCGACAGGGCTGGCTACGAGCAGTACTTC. Encoded protein: CAWKGDRAGYEQYF.

For the CDR3, the DNA is TGTGCCAGTAGTATCGGCAACCGCAGGGAAGAGCAGTACTTC. Translating gives CASSIGNRREEQYF. V usage is TRBV19 and J usage is TRBJ2-7; perhaps TRBD1 as D (5 bases). Trimming removed 3 bases from V and 7 bases from J, with 16 bases in between. CDR3 size: 14 residues. Germline lookup yields CDR1 LNHDA and CDR2 SQIVND (reference sequence). Full variable domain (missing parts from reference TRBV19 and TRBJ2-7): DGGITQSPKYLFRKEGQNVTLSCEQNLNHDAMYWYRQDPGQGLRLIYYSQIVNDFQKGDIAEGYSVSREKKESFPLTVTSAQKNPTAFYLCASSIGNRREEQYFGPGTRLTVT.

This rearrangement joins TRBV20-1 to TRBJ2-3, with D tentatively TRBD2 (5 bases). Germline V gene data show CDR1 as DFQATT and CDR2 as SNEGSKA (reference sequence). This CDR3 region has 15 residues. Trimming pared 3 bases from V and 4 bases from J, leaving 17 bases between. The CDR3 loop reads CSASAAGVGADTQYF. The CDR3 DNA follows: TGCAGTGCTAGTGCAGCTGGGGTCGGGGCAGATACGCAGTATTTT.

The rearrangement joins TRBV3-1 (or the pseudogene TRBV3-2) to TRBJ1-3, with a possible D match to TRBD1 (6 bases). Trimming left V 4 bases short and J 1 base short, with 20 bases between. Per the germline V gene, CDR1 is LGHDT and CDR2 is YNNKEL (reference sequence). The length of the CDR3 is 18 residues. CDR3 loop: CASSPKEEGVKSGNTIYF. In DNA, the CDR3 is TGTGCCAGCAGCCCCAAGGAAGAGGGGGTGAAGTCTGGAAACACCATATATTTT.

This chain uses TRBV6-5 with TRBJ2-5, with 7 bases fitting TRBD1. CDR1 and CDR2 from the germline V gene are MNHEY and SVGAGI. This CDR3 is built from 12 residues. J lost 6 bases, V lost 6 bases, and 4 bases had no gene match. CDR3 sequence (DNA): TGTGCCAGCAGAACAGGGGAAAAGACCCAGTACTTC. This translates into CASRTGEKTQYF.

The chain recombines TRBV3-1 (or the pseudogene TRBV3-2) with TRBJ1-6; TRBD1 is a possible D gene (6 bases). Germline CDR1 and CDR2: LGHDT and YNNKEL (reference sequence). The CDR3 sequence is 15 residues long. Trimming stripped 0 bases from V and 6 bases from J, with 9 bases between. In DNA form, the CDR3 reads TGTGCCAGCAGCCAAGAAGACAGGTCTAATTCACCCCTCCACTTT. It codes for CASSQEDRSNSPLHF.

This chain uses TRBV3-1 (or the pseudogene TRBV3-2) with TRBJ2-7; tentative D call: TRBD1 (6 bases). The CDR3 extends over 13 amino acids. The ends were cut back, 8 bases at V and 7 bases at J, with 18 bases in the middle. The germline V gene has CDR1 LGHDT and CDR2 YNNKEL (reference sequence). The CDR3 sequence: CASQDLGAREQYF. The CDR3 nucleotides are TGTGCCAGCCAGGACTTGGGGGCGAGGGAGCAGTACTTC.

The chain is built from TRBV13 and TRBJ2-2, with 7 bases identical to TRBD1. The CDR3 runs 15 residues. CDR1 is PRHDT and CDR2 is FYEKMQ in the germline V gene (reference sequence). V lost 5 bases, J lost 7 bases, and 10 bases stayed unmatched. The CDR3 DNA reads as TGTGCCAGCAGCAGGAGACAGGGTCGTAACGGGGAGCTGTTTTTT. Residues: CASSRRQGRNGELFF.

The V gene is TRBV27, the J gene TRBJ1-1; no clear D. The CDR3 sequence is 14 residues long. V gave up 3 bases and J gave up 4 bases, with 12 bases separating them. CDR1 is MNHEY, CDR2 SMNVEV, per germline (reference sequence). CDR3: CASSFGRHTTEAFF. CDR3 DNA: TGTGCCAGCAGTTTCGGGAGGCATACCACTGAAGCTTTCTTT.

This rearrangement joins TRBV10-3 to TRBJ1-2; 7 bases align to TRBD1. CDR3 length equals 15 residues. Germline V gene lookup returns CDR1 ENHRY and CDR2 SYGVKD. J was trimmed by 6 bases and V by 5 bases; bases with no gene match: 12. As DNA, the CDR3 is TGTGCCATCAGTTCTCCGAAGGGGGCGCGGAATGGCTACACCTTC. Protein sequence: CAISSPKGARNGYTF.

The V call is TRBV4-1, the J call TRBJ1-4, with 8 bases that match TRBD1. J lost 5 bases, V lost 4 bases, and 3 bases had no gene match. In germline, CDR1 is MGHRA, CDR2 YSYEKL. The CDR3 is 14 residues long. The CDR3 region is CASSPDRVNEKLFF. Written as DNA, the CDR3 is TGCGCCAGCAGCCCGGACAGGGTGAATGAAAAACTGTTTTTT.

The chain is built from TRBV6-6 and TRBJ2-4, with TRBD2 matching over 15 bases. This CDR3 region has 21 residues. CDR1 and CDR2 from the germline V gene are MNHNY and SVGAGI (reference sequence). J was trimmed by 1 base and V by 5 bases; bases with no gene match: 15. The DNA of the CDR3 is TGTGCCAGCAGTCCCTACCCCGCCGGGACTAGCGGGAGGCAGGCCAAAAACATTCAGTACTTC. Protein product: CASSPYPAGTSGRQAKNIQYF.

The rearrangement uses TRBV7-9 and TRBJ2-7; D unresolved. The length of the CDR3 is 16 residues. Germline CDR1 is SEHNR and CDR2 is FQNEAQ (reference sequence). Between the trimmed V and J ends, which lost 5 bases and 4 bases, there was a span of 21 bases. The CDR3 spells CASSPPGWQVTYEQYF. Here the CDR3 DNA reads TGTGCCAGCAGCCCTCCCGGATGGCAGGTTACTTACGAGCAGTACTTC.

The chain couples TRBV6-1 to TRBJ2-5; weak D call: TRBD1 (6 bases). The V end was cut by 3 bases, the J end by 5 bases, with 13 bases between. Germline V gene lookup returns CDR1 MNHNS and CDR2 SASEGT. The CDR3 is 14 amino acids. The CDR3 DNA follows: TGTGCCAGCAGTGAGAGAACAGGGCGGGAGACCCAGTACTTC. Protein sequence: CASSERTGRETQYF.

CDR3 DNA: TGTGCCAGTAGTTTTTCGGGCGGACAGCCCTATGGCTACACCTTC. This sequence encodes CASSFSGGQPYGYTF. The V and J genes are TRBV19 and TRBJ1-2, with a possible D match to TRBD1 (6 bases). The CDR3 is 15 residues long. V was shortened by 5 bases and J by 4 bases, with 17 bases between the two germline ends. Germline V gene sequence: CDR1 LNHDA, CDR2 SQIVND (reference sequence).